This T cell receptor (beta chain) emerged from a study of control samples from healthy donors and cancer patients. This CDR3 spans 15 amino acids. Germline CDR1 and CDR2: GTSNPN and SVGIG (reference sequence). Trimming pared 3 bases from V and 3 bases from J, leaving 14 bases between. Measured with immunoSEQ multiplex PCR; TCRdb has only the in-frame clones, and not every one. The sample lists around 97,000 clones; roughly 89% were seen once. The source is a man in his fifties or sixties with lung cancer. The chain carries TRBV30 and TRBJ2-2; weak D call: TRBD1 (7 bases). Material: PBMCs. CDR3 protein: CAWRWRDSDTGELFF. CDR3 nucleotides: TGTGCCTGGAGATGGCGGGACAGCGACACCGGGGAGCTGTTTTTT.